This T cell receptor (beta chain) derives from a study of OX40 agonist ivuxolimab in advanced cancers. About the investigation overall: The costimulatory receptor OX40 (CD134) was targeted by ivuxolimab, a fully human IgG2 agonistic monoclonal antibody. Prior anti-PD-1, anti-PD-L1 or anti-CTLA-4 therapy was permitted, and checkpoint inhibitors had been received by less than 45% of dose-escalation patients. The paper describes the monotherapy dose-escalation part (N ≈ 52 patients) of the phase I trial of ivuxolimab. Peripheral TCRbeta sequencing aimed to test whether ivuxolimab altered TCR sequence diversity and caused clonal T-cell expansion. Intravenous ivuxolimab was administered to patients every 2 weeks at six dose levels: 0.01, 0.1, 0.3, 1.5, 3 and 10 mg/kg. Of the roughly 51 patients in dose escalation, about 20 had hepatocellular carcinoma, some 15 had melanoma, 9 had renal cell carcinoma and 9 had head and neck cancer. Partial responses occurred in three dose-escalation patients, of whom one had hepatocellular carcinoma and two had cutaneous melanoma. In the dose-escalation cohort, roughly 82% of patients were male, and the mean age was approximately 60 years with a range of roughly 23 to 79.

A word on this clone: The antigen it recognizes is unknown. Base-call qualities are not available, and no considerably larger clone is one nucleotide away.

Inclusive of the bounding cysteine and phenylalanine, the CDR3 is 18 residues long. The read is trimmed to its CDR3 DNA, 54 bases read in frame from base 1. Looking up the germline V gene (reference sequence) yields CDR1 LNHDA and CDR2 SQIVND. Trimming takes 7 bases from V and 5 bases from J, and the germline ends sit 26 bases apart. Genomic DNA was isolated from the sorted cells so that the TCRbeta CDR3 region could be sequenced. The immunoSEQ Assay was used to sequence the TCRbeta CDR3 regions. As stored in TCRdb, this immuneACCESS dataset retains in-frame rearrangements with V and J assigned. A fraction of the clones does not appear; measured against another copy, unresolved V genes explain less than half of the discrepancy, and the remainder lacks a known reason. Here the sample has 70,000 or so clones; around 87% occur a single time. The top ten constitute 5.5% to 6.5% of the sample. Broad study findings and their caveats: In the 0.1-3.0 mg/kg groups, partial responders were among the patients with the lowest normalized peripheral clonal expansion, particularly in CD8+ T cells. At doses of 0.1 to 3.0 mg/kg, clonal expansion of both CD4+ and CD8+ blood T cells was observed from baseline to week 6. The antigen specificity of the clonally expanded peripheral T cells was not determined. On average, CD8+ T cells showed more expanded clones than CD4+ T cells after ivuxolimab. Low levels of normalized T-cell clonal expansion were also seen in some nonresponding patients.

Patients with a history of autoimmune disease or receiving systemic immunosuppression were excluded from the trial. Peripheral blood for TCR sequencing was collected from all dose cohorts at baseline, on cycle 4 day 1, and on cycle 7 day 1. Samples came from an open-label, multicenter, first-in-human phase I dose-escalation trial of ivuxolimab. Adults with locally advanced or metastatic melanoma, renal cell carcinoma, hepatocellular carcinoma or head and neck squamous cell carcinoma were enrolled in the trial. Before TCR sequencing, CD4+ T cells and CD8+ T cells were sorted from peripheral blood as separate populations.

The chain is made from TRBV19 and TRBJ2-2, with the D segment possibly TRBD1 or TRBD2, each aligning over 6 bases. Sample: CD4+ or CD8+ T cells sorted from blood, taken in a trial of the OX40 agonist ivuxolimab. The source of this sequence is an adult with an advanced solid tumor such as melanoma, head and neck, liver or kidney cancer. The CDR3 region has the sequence CASTTWGATPRYTGELFF. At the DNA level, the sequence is TGTGCCAGTACCACATGGGGGGCAACACCTCGATATACCGGGGAGCTGTTTTTT.